This T cell receptor (beta chain) originates from a study of blood T cell repertoires in COVID-19. Looking at the study overall: Collection of acute and convalescent COVID-19 samples took place in the United States, Italy and Spain.

Adults between roughly 18 and 95 years of age took part from 20 to 25 US areas. TCRdb keeps only in-frame clones here, not all; method: immunoSEQ multiplex PCR. The table shows some 250,000 clones, with 75% to 90% occurring only once. Germline trimming cut 2 bases from V and 3 bases from J; bases unmatched to any gene: 0. The CDR3 covers 13 residues. Germline values: CDR1 SGHDN, CDR2 FVKESK. The rearrangement links TRBV14 to TRBJ1-2; the match to TRBD1 covers 7 bases. The TCR comes from a man aged 35 to 55 who had recovered from COVID-19. Sequencing was carried out using PBMCs or T cells enriched from blood (not recorded which). CDR3 in amino acids: CASSQTGDYGYTF. CDR3 bases: TGTGCCAGCAGCCAAACAGGGGACTATGGCTACACCTTC.